Below, one TCR beta chain is given with its context. Its antigen remains unidentified. J gave up 5 bases and V 0 bases, and 15 bases lay outside the gene matches. Germline V gives CDR1 LNHNV, CDR2 YYDKDF (reference sequence). The length of the CDR3 is 21 residues. Multiplex touch-down PCR with TRB-A/B primers amplified rearranged V-D-J TRB sequences. One entry per CDR3 protein results from TCRdb running MiXCR on the multiplex PCR reads. The data contain about 15,000 distinct CDR3 sequences, about 46% of them singletons. The data belong to a study of T cell repertoires in aging, cancer and after chemotherapy. Study-wide results and limits: Healthy donors lost TCR diversity with age mainly through richness, cancer patients through richness and evenness.

The template was genomic DNA from peripheral blood, not RNA. Sample: blood. The rearrangement joins TRBV15 to TRBJ2-5; TRBD2 matches at 16 bases. The sequence derives from a human donor in good health. This CDR3 reads CATSRDKIFGTSGRALETQYF. CDR3 coding DNA: TGTGCCACCAGCAGAGATAAGATCTTCGGGACTAGCGGGAGGGCCCTGGAGACCCAGTACTTC. The variable domain in full, with the rest retrieved from reference TRBV15 and TRBJ2-5, is DAMVIQNPRYQVTQFGKPVTLSCSQTLNHNVMYWYQQKSSQAPKLLFHYYDKDFNNEADTPDNFQSRRPNTSFCFLDIRSPGLGDTAMYLCATSRDKIFGTSGRALETQYFGPGTRLLVL.